This T cell receptor beta chain was sequenced in a study of cytomegalovirus exposure and HLA in healthy donors. Study-wide points: A reported reduction in N-insertions relative to the approximately 640-donor mean was seen in an Asian-associated ancestry cluster in a later analysis. It was in a later analysis that TCR association rates were seen to vary by HLA locus, highest for DRB1 and lowest for HLA-C.

A few counts support this clone. Its antigen is unknown. Use of 60 Vbeta and 13 Jbeta primers characterized the PCR. Here immunoSEQ multiplex PCR was the method, and the copy in TCRdb shows in-frame clones only, minus some. Here the sample spans 78,000 or so clones, more than 50% being singletons. The sample consisted of PBMCs. This clonotype was obtained from a male donor in good health and CMV-seropositive.

This CDR3 reads CASSLASLNTEAFF. CDR3 DNA: TGTGCCAGCAGCTTGGCCAGTTTGAACACTGAAGCTTTCTTT. The rearrangement uses TRBV5-6 and TRBJ1-1; no clear D gene. CDR3 size: 14 residues. From germline, CDR1 is SGHDT and CDR2 YYEEEE. Trimming left V 0 bases short and J 0 bases short, with 6 bases between.